This T cell receptor beta chain was obtained from a study of early T cells in non-severe SARS-CoV-2 infection. Study summary: It was bulk RNA from unsorted whole blood that was sequenced, and the chains were unpaired.

Points from the study as a whole: Matching with VDJdb favored anti-spike CD8 responses (missing private and CD4 specificities).

Individual cDNA molecules carried attached unique molecular identifiers. TCRdb itself ran the 5' RACE reads through MiXCR, one entry per CDR3 protein. The sample has under 85,000 distinct CDR3 sequences; roughly an eighth are singletons. V was trimmed by 1 base and J by 0 bases, leaving 9 bases between them. CDR1 SGHVS and CDR2 FQNEAQ come from the germline V gene. The CDR3 contains 16 residues. Many counts were recorded for this clonotype. Its antigen is unknown. This sequence was found in an adult who was a healthcare worker with PCR-confirmed SARS-CoV-2 infection or an uninfected control (not recorded which). This chain uses TRBV7-8 with TRBJ2-2; the D call may be TRBD1 or TRBD2 (5 bases each). The specimen sequenced was whole blood. The CDR3 DNA follows: TGTGCCAGCAGCTTAGTTCAGGGAGCGAACACCGGGGAGCTGTTTTTT. Its protein product is CASSLVQGANTGELFF.